This T cell receptor (beta chain) came from a study of siplizumab effects on memory and regulatory T cells. Sequencing used immunoSEQ multiplex PCR; TCRdb keeps in-frame clones, though not all of them. Of about 100,000 clones in the sample, 91% were seen once. The germline gives CDR1 SGHRS, CDR2 YFSETQ. There are 15 residues in the CDR3. This clone has only one observation. At one end the junction does not follow the germline gene, possibly because of a read error. The V and J genes are TRBV5-1 and TRBJ2-3, with 13 bases aligning to TRBD2. The sample was CD4+ T cells sorted from blood. This clonotype was sampled from a human donor in good health. The chain's CDR3 is CASTTSGGFTDTQYF. DNA for the CDR3: TGCGCAAGCACGACTAGCGGGGGGTTCACAGATACGCAGTATTTT. Full variable domain (missing parts from reference TRBV5-1 and TRBJ2-3): KAGVTQTPRYLIKTRGQQVTLSCSPISGHRSVSWYQQTPGQGLQFLFEYFSETQRNKGNFPGRFSGRQFSNSRSEMNVSTLELGDSALYLCASTTSGGFTDTQYFGPGTRLTVL.